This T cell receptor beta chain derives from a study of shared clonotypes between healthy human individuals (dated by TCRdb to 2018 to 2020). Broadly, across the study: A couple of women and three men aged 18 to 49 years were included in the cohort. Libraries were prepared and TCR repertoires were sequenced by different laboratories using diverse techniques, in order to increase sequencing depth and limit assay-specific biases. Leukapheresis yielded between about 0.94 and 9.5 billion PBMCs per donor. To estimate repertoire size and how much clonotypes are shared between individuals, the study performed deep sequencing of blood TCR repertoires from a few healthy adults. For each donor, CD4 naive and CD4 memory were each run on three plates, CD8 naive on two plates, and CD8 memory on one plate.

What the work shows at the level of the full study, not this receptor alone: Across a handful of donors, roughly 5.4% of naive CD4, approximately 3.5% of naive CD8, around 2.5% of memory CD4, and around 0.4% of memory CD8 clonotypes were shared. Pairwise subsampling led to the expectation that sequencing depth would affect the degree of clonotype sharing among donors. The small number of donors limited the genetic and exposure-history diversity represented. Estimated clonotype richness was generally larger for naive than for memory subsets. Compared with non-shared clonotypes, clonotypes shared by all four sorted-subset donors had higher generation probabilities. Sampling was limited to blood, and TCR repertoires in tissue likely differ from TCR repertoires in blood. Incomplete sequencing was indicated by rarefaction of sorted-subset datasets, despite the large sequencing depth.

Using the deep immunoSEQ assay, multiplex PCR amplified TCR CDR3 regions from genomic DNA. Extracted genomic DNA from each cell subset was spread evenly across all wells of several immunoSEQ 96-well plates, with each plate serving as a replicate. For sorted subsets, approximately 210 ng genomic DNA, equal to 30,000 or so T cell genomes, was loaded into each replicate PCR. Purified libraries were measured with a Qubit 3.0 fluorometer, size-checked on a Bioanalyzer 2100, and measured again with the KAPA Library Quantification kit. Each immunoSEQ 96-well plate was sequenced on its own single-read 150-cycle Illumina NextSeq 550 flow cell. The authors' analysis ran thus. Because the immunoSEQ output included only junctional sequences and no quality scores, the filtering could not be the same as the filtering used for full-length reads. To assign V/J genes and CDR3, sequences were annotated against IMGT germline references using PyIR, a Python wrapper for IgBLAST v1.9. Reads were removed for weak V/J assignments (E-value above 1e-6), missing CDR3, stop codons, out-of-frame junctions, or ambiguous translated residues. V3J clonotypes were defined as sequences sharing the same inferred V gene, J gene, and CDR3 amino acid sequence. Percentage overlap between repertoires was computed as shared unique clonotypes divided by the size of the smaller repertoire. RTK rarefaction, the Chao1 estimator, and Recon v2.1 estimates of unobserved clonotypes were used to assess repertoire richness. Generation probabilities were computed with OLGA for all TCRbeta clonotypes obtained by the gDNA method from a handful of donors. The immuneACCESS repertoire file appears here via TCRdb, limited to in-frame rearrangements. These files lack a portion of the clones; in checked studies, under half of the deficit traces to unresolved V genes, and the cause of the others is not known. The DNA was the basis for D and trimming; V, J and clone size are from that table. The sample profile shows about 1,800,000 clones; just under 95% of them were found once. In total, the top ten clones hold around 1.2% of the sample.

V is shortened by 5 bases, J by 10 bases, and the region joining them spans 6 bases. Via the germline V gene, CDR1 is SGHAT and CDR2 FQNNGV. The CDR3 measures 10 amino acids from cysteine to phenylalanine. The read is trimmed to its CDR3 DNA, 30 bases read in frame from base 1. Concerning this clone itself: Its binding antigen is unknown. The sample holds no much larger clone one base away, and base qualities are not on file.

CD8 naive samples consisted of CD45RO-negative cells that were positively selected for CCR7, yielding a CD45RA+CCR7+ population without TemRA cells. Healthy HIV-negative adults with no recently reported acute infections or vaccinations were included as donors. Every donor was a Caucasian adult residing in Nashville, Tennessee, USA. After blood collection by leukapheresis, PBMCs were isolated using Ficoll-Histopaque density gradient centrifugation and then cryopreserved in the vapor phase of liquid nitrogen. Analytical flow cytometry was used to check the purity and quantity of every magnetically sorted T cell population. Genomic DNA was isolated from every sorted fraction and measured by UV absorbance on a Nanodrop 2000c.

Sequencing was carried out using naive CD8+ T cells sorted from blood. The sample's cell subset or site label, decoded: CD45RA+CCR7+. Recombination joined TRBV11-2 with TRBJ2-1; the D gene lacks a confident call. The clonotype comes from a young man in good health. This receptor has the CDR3 CASSTQEQFF. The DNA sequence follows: TGTGCCAGCAGCACCCAAGAGCAGTTCTTC.